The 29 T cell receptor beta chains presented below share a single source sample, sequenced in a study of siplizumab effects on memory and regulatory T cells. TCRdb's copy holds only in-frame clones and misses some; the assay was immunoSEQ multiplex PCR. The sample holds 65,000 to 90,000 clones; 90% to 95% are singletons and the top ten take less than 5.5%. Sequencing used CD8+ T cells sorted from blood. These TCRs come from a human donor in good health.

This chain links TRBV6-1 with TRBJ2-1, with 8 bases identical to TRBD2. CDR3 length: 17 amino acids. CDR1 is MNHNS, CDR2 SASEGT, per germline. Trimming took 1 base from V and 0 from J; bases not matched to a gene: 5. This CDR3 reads CASSEEAAGGSYNEQFF. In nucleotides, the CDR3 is TGTGCCAGCAGTGAAGAGGCCGCGGGGGGCTCCTACAATGAGCAGTTCTTC.

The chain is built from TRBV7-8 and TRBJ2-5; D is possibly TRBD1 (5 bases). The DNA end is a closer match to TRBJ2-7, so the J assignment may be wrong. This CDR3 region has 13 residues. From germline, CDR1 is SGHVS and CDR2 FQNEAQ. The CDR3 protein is CASSLGQTNEQYF. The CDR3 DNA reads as TGTGCCAGCAGCTTGGGGCAGACCAACGAGCAGTACTTC.

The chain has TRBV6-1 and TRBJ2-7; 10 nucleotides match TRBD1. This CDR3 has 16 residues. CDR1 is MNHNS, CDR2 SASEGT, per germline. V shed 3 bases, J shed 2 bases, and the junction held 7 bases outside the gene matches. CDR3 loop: CASSEEGDRGPYEQYF. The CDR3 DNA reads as TGTGCCAGCAGTGAGGAGGGGGACAGGGGACCCTACGAGCAGTACTTC.

Here the CDR3 DNA reads TGTGCCAGCAGCAATAGCGGGGGGCCTATTAATGAGCAGTTCTTC. This codes for CASSNSGGPINEQFF. The J gene is TRBJ2-1, the V gene TRBV5-4, with 10 positions matching TRBD2. Germline-derived CDR1 and CDR2 are SGHNT and YYREEE (reference sequence). The CDR3 has 15 amino acids. V was pared by 4 bases and J by 7 bases, with 8 bases of the junction left unmatched.

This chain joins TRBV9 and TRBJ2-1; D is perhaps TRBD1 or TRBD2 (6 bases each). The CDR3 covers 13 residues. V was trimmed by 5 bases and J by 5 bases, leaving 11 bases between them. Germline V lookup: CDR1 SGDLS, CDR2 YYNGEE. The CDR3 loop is CASSGGGNNEQFF. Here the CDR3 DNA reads TGTGCCAGCAGTGGGGGCGGGAACAATGAGCAGTTCTTC.

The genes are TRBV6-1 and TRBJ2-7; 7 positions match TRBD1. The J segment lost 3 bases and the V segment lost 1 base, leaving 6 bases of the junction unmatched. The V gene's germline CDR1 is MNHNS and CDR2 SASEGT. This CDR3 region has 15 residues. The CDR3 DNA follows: TGTGCCAGCAGTGAAGGGCCAGGGGGTAGCTACGAGCAGTACTTC. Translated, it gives CASSEGPGGSYEQYF.

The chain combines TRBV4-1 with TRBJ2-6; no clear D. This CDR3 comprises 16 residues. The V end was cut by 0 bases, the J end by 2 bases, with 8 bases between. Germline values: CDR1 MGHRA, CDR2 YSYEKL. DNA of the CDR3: TGCGCCAGCAGCCAAGACGGGCGTACTGGGGCCAACGTCCTGACTTTC. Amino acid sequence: CASSQDGRTGANVLTF.

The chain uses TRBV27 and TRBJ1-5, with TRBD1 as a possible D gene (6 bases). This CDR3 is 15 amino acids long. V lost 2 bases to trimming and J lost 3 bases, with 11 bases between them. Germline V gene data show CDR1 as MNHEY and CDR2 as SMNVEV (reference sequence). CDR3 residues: CASSLQGQINQPQHF. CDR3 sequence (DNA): TGTGCCAGCAGTTTACAGGGGCAGATCAATCAGCCCCAGCATTTT.

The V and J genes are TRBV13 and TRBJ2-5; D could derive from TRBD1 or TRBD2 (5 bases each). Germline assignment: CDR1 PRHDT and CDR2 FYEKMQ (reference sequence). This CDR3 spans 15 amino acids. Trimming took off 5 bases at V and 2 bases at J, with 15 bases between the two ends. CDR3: CASSPGPSGQETQYF. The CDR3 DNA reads TGTGCCAGCAGCCCGGGACCGAGCGGACAAGAGACCCAGTACTTC.

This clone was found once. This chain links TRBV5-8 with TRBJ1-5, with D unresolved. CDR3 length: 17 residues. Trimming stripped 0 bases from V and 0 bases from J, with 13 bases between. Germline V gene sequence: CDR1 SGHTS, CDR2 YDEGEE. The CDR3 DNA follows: TGTGCCAGCAGCTTGGGGCAGGCCCTCTATAGCAATCAGCCCCAGCATTTT. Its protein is CASSLGQALYSNQPQHF.

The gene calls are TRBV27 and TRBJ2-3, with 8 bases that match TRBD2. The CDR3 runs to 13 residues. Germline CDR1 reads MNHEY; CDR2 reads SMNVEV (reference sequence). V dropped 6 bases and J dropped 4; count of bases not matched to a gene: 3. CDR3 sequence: CASSLRGADTQYF. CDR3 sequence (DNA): TGTGCCAGCAGCCTGCGGGGGGCAGATACGCAGTATTTT.

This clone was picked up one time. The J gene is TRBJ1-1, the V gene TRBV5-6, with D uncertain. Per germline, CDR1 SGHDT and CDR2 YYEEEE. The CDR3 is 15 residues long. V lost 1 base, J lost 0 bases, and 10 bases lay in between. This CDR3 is CASSLSGELNTEAFF. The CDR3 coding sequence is TGTGCCAGCAGCTTGAGTGGAGAGCTGAACACTGAAGCTTTCTTT.

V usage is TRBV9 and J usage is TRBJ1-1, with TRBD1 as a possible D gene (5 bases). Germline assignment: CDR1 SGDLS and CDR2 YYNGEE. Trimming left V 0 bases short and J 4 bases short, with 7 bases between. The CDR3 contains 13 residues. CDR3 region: CASSVGDGTEAFF. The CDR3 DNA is TGTGCCAGCAGCGTAGGGGACGGCACTGAAGCTTTCTTT.

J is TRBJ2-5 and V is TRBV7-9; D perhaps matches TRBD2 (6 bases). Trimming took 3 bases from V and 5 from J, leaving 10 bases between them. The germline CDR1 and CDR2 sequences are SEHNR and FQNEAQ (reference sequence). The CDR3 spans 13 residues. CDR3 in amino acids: CASSFGGDETQYF. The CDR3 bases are TGTGCCAGCAGCTTTGGAGGGGATGAGACCCAGTACTTC.

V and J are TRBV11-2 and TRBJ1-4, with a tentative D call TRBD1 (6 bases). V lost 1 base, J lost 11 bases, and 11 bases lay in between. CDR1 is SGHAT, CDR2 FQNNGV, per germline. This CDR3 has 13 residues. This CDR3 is CASSLGFTGKLFF. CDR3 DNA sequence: TGTGCCAGCAGCTTAGGCTTCACAGGGAAACTGTTTTTT.

The CDR3 DNA reads TGTGCCAGCAGTTTATCTGGAGGGGGCTACACTGAAGCTTTCTTT. It specifies CASSLSGGGYTEAFF. J is TRBJ1-1 and V is TRBV27; 7 nucleotides match TRBD1. CDR1 is MNHEY and CDR2 is SMNVEV in the germline V gene (reference sequence). The CDR3 consists of 15 residues. Trimming at V came to 0 bases and at J to 3 bases, leaving 4 bases not matched to a gene.

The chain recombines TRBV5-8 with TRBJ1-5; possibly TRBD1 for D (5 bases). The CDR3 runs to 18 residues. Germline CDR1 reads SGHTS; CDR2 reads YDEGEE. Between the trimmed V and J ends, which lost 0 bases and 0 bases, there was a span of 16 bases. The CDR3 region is CASSLEGDFTYSNQPQHF. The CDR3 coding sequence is TGTGCCAGCAGCTTGGAAGGGGATTTTACATATAGCAATCAGCCCCAGCATTTT.

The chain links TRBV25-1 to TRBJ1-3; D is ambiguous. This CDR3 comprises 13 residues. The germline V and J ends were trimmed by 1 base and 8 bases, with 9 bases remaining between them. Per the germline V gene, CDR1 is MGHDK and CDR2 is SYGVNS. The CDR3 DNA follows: TGTGCCAGCAGTGAATTCGGGGAGGACACCATATATTTT. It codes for CASSEFGEDTIYF.

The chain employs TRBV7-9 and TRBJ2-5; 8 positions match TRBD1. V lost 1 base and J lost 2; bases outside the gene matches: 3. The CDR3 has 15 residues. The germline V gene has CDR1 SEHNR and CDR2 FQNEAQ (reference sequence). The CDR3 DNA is TGTGCCAGCAGCTTAGACAGGGGGAATCAAGAGACCCAGTACTTC. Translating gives CASSLDRGNQETQYF.

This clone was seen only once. CDR3 nucleotides: TGTGCCAGCACCCAAGGAGGGGGTCAAGAGACCCAGTACTTC. Translating gives CASTQGGGQETQYF. The chain combines TRBV7-6 with TRBJ2-5; D is possibly TRBD1 or TRBD2 (6 bases each). This CDR3 is 14 amino acids long. Germline loops: CDR1 SGHVS, CDR2 FNYEAQ. Trimming cost V 7 bases and J 2 bases, with 14 bases left between them.

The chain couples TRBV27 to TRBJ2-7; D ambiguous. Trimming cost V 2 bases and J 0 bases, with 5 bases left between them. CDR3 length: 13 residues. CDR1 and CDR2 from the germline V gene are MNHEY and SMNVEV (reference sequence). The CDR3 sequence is CASSLAFSYEQYF. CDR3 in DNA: TGTGCCAGCAGTTTAGCGTTCTCCTACGAGCAGTACTTC.

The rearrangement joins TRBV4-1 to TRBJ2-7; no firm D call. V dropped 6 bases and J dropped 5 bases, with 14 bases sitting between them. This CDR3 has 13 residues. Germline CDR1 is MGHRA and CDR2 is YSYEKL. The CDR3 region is CASSQTYPNEQYF. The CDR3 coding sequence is TGCGCCAGCAGTCAGACCTACCCTAACGAGCAGTACTTC.

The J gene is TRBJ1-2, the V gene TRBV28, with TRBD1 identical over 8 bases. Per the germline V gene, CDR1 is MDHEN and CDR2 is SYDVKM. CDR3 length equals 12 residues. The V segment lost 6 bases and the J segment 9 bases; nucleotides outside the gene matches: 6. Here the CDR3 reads CASRQTGDRYTF. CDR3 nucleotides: TGTGCCAGCAGACAGACAGGGGATCGCTACACCTTC.

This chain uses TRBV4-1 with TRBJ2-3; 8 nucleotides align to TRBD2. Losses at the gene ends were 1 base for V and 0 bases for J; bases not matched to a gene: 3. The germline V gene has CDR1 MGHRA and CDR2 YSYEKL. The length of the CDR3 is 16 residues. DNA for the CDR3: TGCGCCAGCAGCCAAGTTAGCGGGGTGAGCACAGATACGCAGTATTTT. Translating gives CASSQVSGVSTDTQYF.

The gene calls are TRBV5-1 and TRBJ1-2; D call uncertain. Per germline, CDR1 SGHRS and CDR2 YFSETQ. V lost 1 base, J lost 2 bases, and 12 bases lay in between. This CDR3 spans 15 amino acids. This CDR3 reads CASSLRRAENYGYTF. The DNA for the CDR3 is TGCGCCAGCAGCTTGAGACGGGCAGAGAACTATGGCTACACCTTC.

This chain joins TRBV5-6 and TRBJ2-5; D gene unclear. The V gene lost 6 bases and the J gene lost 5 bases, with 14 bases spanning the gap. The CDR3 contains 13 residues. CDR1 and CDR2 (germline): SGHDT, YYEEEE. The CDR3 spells CASTQSNGETQYF. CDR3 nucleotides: TGTGCCAGCACCCAGTCGAATGGCGAGACCCAGTACTTC.

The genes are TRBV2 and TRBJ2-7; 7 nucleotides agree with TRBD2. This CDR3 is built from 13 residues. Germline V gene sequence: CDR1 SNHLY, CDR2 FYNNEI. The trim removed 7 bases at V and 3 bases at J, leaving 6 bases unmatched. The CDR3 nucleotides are TGTGCCAGCATACCGGGGGGAGTCTACGAGCAGTACTTC. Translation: CASIPGGVYEQYF.

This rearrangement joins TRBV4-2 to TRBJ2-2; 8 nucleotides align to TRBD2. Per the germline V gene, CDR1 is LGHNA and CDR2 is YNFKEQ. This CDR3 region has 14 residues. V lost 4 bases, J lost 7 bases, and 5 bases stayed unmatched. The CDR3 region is CASSPGLAVGELFF. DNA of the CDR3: TGTGCCAGCAGCCCTGGACTAGCAGTCGGGGAGCTGTTTTTT.

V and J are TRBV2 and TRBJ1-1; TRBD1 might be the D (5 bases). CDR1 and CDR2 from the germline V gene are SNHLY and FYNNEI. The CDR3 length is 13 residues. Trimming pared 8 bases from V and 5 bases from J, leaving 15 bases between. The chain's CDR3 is CASHYERGTEAFF. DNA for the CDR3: TGTGCCAGCCACTACGAGAGGGGAACTGAAGCTTTCTTT.